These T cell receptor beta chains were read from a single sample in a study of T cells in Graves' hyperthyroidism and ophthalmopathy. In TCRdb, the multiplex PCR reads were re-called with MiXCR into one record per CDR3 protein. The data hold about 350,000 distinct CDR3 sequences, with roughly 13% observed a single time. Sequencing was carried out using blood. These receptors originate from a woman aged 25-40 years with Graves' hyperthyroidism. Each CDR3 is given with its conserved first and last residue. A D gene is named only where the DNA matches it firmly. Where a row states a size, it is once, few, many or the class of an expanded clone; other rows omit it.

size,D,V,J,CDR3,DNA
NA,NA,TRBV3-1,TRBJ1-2,CASSRFPLLDGGYTF,TGTGCCAGCAGCCGTTTCCCTCTTTTAGACGGGGGCTACACCTTC
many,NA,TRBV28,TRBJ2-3,CASTLDSPGTDTQYF,TGTGCCAGCACCCTGGACTCCCCGGGCACAGATACGCAGTATTTT
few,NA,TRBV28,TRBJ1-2,CASSLPQQGTYDYGYTF,TGTGCCAGCAGTCTCCCCCAGCAGGGGACGTACGACTATGGCTACACCTTC
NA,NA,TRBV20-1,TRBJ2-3,CSARDRAEGTDTQYF,TGCAGTGCTAGAGATAGAGCGGAAGGCACAGATACGCAGTATTTT
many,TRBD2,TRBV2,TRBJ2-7,CASSGGGLSSYEQYF,TGTGCCAGCAGTGGCGGGGGGCTAAGCTCCTACGAGCAGTACTTC
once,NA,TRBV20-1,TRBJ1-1,CSGQRGARTEAFF,TGCAGTGGGCAGCGGGGGGCGCGGACTGAAGCTTTCTTT
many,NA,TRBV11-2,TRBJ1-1,CASSLGGHRNTEAFF,TGTGCCAGCAGCTTAGGGGGACATCGGAACACTGAAGCTTTCTTT
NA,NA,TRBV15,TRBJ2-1,CATSSGPLGNEQFF,TGTGCCACCAGCAGCGGACCATTGGGGAATGAGCAGTTCTTC
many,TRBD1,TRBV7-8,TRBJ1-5,CASSRRTGFNQPQHF,TGTGCCAGCAGCCGCAGGACAGGGTTCAATCAGCCCCAGCATTTT
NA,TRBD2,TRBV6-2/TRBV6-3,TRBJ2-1,CASSHIAGLVENEQFF,TGTGCCAGCAGTCACATAGCGGGACTAGTTGAAAATGAGCAGTTCTTC
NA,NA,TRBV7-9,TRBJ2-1,CASSPQPPDEQFF,TGTGCCAGCAGCCCCCAACCCCCCGATGAGCAGTTCTTC
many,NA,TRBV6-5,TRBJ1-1,CASSYGPGRNTEAFF,TGTGCCAGCAGTTACGGTCCAGGGAGGAACACTGAAGCTTTCTTT
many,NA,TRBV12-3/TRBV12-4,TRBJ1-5,CASSFSDSNQPQHF,TGTGCCAGCAGTTTTTCGGATAGCAATCAGCCCCAGCATTTT
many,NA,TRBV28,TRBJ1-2,CASSIRFGYTF,TGTGCCAGCAGTATAAGATTCGGCTACACCTTC
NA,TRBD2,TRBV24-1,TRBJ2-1,CATSDPVGLAGSEQFF,TGTGCCACCAGTGACCCCGTGGGACTAGCGGGAAGTGAGCAGTTCTTC
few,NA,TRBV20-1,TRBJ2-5,CSAPGVRKETQYF,TGCAGTGCTCCGGGGGTGAGGAAAGAGACCCAGTACTTC
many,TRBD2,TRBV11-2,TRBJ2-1,CASRYTGTSGRPLYNEQFF,TGTGCCAGCAGATATACCGGGACTAGCGGGCGACCATTATACAATGAGCAGTTCTTC
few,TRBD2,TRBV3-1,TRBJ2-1,CASSRILAAGYNEQFF,TGTGCCAGCAGCCGAATACTAGCGGCCGGCTACAATGAGCAGTTCTTC
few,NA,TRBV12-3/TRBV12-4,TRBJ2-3,CASSFRFHTDTQYF,TGTGCCAGCAGTTTTCGATTCCACACAGATACGCAGTATTTT
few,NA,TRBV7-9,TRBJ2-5,CASSHRDNAQETQYF,TGTGCCAGCAGCCACCGGGACAACGCACAAGAGACCCAGTACTTC
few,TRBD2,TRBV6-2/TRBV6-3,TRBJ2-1,CASTAGRLGGEQFF,TGTGCCAGCACAGCGGGTCGTTTGGGGGGGGAGCAGTTCTTC
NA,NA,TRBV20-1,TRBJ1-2,CSVTQDDYGYTF,TGCAGTGTCACGCAAGATGACTATGGCTACACCTTC
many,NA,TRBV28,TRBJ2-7,CASTGDLSYEQYF,TGTGCCAGCACAGGGGACTTGTCCTACGAGCAGTACTTC
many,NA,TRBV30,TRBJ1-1,CAWNPGHMNTEAFF,TGTGCCTGGAACCCGGGACATATGAACACTGAAGCTTTCTTT
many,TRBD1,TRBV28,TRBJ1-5,CASRPGQVARQPQHF,TGTGCCAGCAGGCCGGGACAGGTGGCCAGGCAGCCCCAGCATTTT
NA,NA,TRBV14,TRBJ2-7,CASGSPGNEQYF,TGTGCCAGCGGGTCCCCGGGAAACGAGCAGTACTTC
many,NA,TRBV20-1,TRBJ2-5,CSAGRTAEETQYF,TGCAGTGCTGGCAGGACAGCAGAAGAGACCCAGTACTTC
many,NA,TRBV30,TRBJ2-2,CAWSVGPMNTGELFF,TGTGCCTGGAGTGTTGGACCCATGAACACCGGGGAGCTGTTTTTT
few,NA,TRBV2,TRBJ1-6,CASRATGNNSPLHF,TGTGCCAGCAGGGCCACAGGGAACAATTCACCCCTCCACTTT
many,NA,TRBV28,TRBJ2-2,CASSLTGQTGELFF,TGTGCCAGCAGCCTTACAGGGCAAACCGGGGAGCTGTTTTTT
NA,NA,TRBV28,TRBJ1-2,CASRPPRANYGYTF,TGTGCCAGCAGGCCCCCCCGGGCTAACTATGGCTACACCTTC
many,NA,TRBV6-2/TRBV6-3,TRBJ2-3,CASSYSSETQYF,TGTGCCAGCAGTTACTCGTCGGAGACGCAGTATTTT
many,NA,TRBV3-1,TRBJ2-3,CASSSTGNTQYF,TGTGCCAGCAGCTCAACAGGGAATACGCAGTATTTT
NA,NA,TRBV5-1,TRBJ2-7,CASSSSAATYEQYF,TGCGCCAGCAGCTCCTCGGCAGCCACCTACGAGCAGTACTTC
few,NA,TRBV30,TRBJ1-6,CAWSFRQSSYNSPLHF,TGTGCCTGGAGTTTTCGACAGAGCTCCTATAATTCACCCCTCCACTTT
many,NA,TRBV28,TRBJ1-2,CASSLTTNNYGYTF,TGTGCCAGCAGTTTAACTACAAATAACTATGGCTACACCTTC
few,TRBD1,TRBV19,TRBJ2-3,CASSRLGTESTDTQYF,TGTGCCAGTAGTAGACTCGGGACAGAAAGCACAGATACGCAGTATTTT
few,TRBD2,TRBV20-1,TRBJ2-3,CSASPGTSGKGSTDTQYF,TGCAGTGCTAGTCCCGGGACTAGCGGGAAAGGGAGCACAGATACGCAGTATTTT
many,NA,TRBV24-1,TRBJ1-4,CATSEKGWDNEKLFF,TGTGCCACCAGTGAAAAGGGATGGGATAATGAAAAACTGTTTTTT
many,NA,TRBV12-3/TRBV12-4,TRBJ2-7,CASSSRDIDYEQYF,TGTGCCAGCAGTTCACGGGATATAGACTACGAGCAGTACTTC
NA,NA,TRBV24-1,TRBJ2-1,CATNDTLVRNEQFF,TGTGCCACCAATGACACCCTAGTTCGTAATGAGCAGTTCTTC
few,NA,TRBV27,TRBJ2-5,CASSSAWGVEETQYF,TGTGCCAGCAGCTCAGCCTGGGGGGTTGAAGAGACCCAGTACTTC